A single sample gave rise to the 7 T cell receptor beta chains below, sequenced in a study of T cell changes during pregnancy in multiple sclerosis. Assay used: immunoSEQ multiplex PCR; TCRdb lists only in-frame clones, some missing. The table includes roughly 100,000 clones, 90% detected once. This sample comprised peripheral blood, obtained in the second trimester of pregnancy. The receptors come from a female donor in good health, enrolled as a control in a pregnancy study.

The gene calls are TRBV5-1 and TRBJ2-1, with 8 bases identical to TRBD1. Germline assignment: CDR1 SGHRS and CDR2 YFSETQ. The CDR3 is 16 residues long. V lost 2 bases, J lost 2 bases, and 6 bases stayed unmatched. The CDR3 loop is CASSLDRGVAYNEQFF. CDR3 in DNA: TGCGCCAGCAGCTTAGACAGGGGAGTCGCCTACAATGAGCAGTTCTTC.

The chain has TRBV28 and TRBJ1-6; TRBD1 agrees at 8 bases. Germline V gene sequence: CDR1 MDHEN, CDR2 SYDVKM. The CDR3 contains 15 residues. Trimming at V came to 5 bases and at J to 8 bases, leaving 8 bases not matched to a gene. The CDR3, as DNA: TGTGCCAGCAGTCCCCGGACAGGGATGGATTCACCCCTCCACTTT. It specifies CASSPRTGMDSPLHF.

V usage is TRBV9 and J usage is TRBJ1-1, with 7 bases matching TRBD1. J gave up 4 bases and V 0 bases, and 12 bases lay outside the gene matches. This CDR3 is built from 17 residues. Germline lookup yields CDR1 SGDLS and CDR2 YYNGEE. CDR3 sequence (DNA): TGTGCCAGCAGCGTAGAGGGGCAGGGGGTTCGGGGCACTGAAGCTTTCTTT. Its protein product is CASSVEGQGVRGTEAFF.

The V call is TRBV10-1, the J call TRBJ2-2, with a possible D match to TRBD1 (6 bases). There are 15 residues in the CDR3. The germline V gene has CDR1 WNHNN and CDR2 SYGVQD (reference sequence). V lost 6 bases and J lost 1, with 12 bases in between. The CDR3 sequence: CASSPGHENTGELFF. The CDR3 DNA reads as TGCGCCAGCAGCCCGGGACACGAGAACACCGGGGAGCTGTTTTTT.

The gene calls are TRBV6-1 and TRBJ1-6; D is unresolved. From germline, CDR1 is MNHNS and CDR2 SASEGT. Trimming cost V 2 bases and J 0 bases, with 8 bases left between them. CDR3 size: 16 residues. The CDR3 DNA is TGTGCCAGCAGTGAAAACATTCTCTCCTATAATTCACCCCTCCACTTT. Its protein is CASSENILSYNSPLHF.

The chain recombines TRBV6-4 with TRBJ2-2; TRBD2 matches 11 bases. The CDR3 consists of 16 residues. The V gene's germline CDR1 is MRHNA and CDR2 SNTAGT. Germline trimming cut 6 bases from V and 2 bases from J; bases unmatched to any gene: 5. The CDR3 loop reads CASSKLAGANTGELFF. The CDR3, as DNA: TGTGCCAGCAGCAAACTAGCGGGGGCCAACACCGGGGAGCTGTTTTTT.

V is TRBV5-1 and J is TRBJ2-7; D is possibly TRBD2 (5 bases). CDR1 and CDR2 (germline): SGHRS, YFSETQ. The CDR3 has 19 residues. V gave up 0 bases and J gave up 5 bases, with 27 bases separating them. The DNA of the CDR3 is TGCGCCAGCAGCTTGGCCGGGGAACAGACCAACTTCGGAGTCCACGAGCAGTACTTC. Residues: CASSLAGEQTNFGVHEQYF.